This TCR beta chain came from a study of cytomegalovirus exposure and HLA in healthy donors. Study-wide background: Per a later analysis, the roughly 670 first-cohort and approximately 120 validation repertoires shared one platform.

CDR1 is LNHNV and CDR2 is YYDKDF in the germline V gene (reference sequence). Trimming cost V 0 bases and J 0 bases, with 27 bases left between them. CDR3 size: 23 residues. Profiling relied on immunoSEQ multiplex PCR, and the TCRdb table lists in-frame clones only, not all of them. The data contain more than 100,000 clones, 88% of them singletons. As for this clone: As yet, its antigen is unknown.

Notes on the study in general: The investigators catalogued 180 or so TCR beta chains as cytomegalovirus-associated. Most TCR sequences showed up rarely, but some public TCRs showed up in many donors.

The donors were in the roughly 130-subject validation cohort, distinct from the roughly 670-subject first cohort. The chain joins TRBV15 to TRBJ2-6; perhaps TRBD1 as D (6 bases). This clonotype originated in a man aged 25-45 years in good health and CMV-seronegative. The source material was PBMCs. CDR3 DNA sequence: TGTGCCACCAGCAGAGATAGAAGAGGCGTCGGGGACAAGTTTAGCTCTGGGGCCAACGTCCTGACTTTC. Translation gives CATSRDRRGVGDKFSSGANVLTF.